The sequence of this T cell receptor (beta chain) was determined in a study of technical replicates of blood from a few donors. Germline V gene lookup returns CDR1 SSHAT and CDR2 FNYEAQ (reference sequence). The CDR3 covers 14 residues. Here immunoSEQ multiplex PCR was the method, and the copy in TCRdb shows in-frame clones only, minus some. The sample shows tens of thousands of clones, roughly 95% of them seen only once. The sequence came from a human donor in good health. Sequenced sample: T cells isolated from PBMCs. This chain joins TRBV7-7 and TRBJ2-2; 7 nucleotides line up with TRBD2. The CDR3: CATTSGKGGGELFF. The CDR3 nucleotides read TGTGCTACTACGAGCGGGAAAGGAGGCGGGGAGCTGTTTTTT.